These T cell receptor beta chains were read from a single sample in a study of Graves' ophthalmopathy and Graves' hyperthyroidism. In TCRdb, the multiplex PCR reads were re-called with MiXCR into one record per CDR3 protein. The data show a few hundred thousand distinct CDR3 sequences, 15% seen once. Sequencing input: peripheral blood. The receptors shown here come from a woman aged 18-29 years with stable Graves' hyperthyroidism. Both conserved end residues are part of each CDR3. A D gene is named only where the DNA matches it firmly. Clone size is stated in some rows and not others, as once, few, many or a class when expanded.

V gene,clone size,D gene,J gene,CDR3 length,CDR3 DNA,CDR3 protein
TRBV24-1,many,-,TRBJ1-3,15,TGTGCCACCAGTGATCCTCAGGGCTCAGGAAACACCATATATTTT,CATSDPQGSGNTIYF
TRBV11-2,many,-,TRBJ2-2,13,TGTGCCAGCAGCTTAGCCCAGAAGCAAGGGGTGTTTTTT,CASSLAQKQGVFF
TRBV29-1,many,-,TRBJ2-7,12,TGCAGCGTTAGGGTTACGAGGGACGAGCAGTACTTC,CSVRVTRDEQYF
TRBV12-3/TRBV12-4,many,-,TRBJ1-5,12,TGTGCCAGCAGTTTAAGTGGAGAGCCCCAGCATTTT,CASSLSGEPQHF
TRBV12-3/TRBV12-4,many,-,TRBJ2-2,15,TGTGCCAGCAGTTTAGAGGCAATGAACACCGGGGAGCTGTTTTTT,CASSLEAMNTGELFF
TRBV5-1,-,TRBD2,TRBJ2-7,16,TGCGCCAGCAGCTTGGAGGTAGCGGGGACCTCCTACGAGCAGTACTTC,CASSLEVAGTSYEQYF
TRBV20-1,many,-,TRBJ1-1,11,TGCAGTGCCCACATTGGGACTGAAGCTTTCTTT,CSAHIGTEAFF
TRBV12-5,many,-,TRBJ1-2,13,TGTGCTAGTGGCCGGACGGAATTCTATGGCTACACCTTC,CASGRTEFYGYTF
TRBV7-9,many,-,TRBJ2-5,15,TGTGCCAGCAGCCAAGGGGCTAGAACAGAAGAGACCCAGTACTTC,CASSQGARTEETQYF
TRBV12-3/TRBV12-4,many,-,TRBJ2-7,15,TGTGCCAGCAGTTCTTGGGTGCTAACCTACGGGGAGCAGTACTTC,CASSSWVLTYGEQYF
TRBV5-1,few,TRBD1,TRBJ1-5,15,TGCGCCAGCAGCAAGACAGGGGGCGACAATCAGCCCCAGCATTTT,CASSKTGGDNQPQHF
TRBV19,many,-,TRBJ2-7,15,TGTGCCAGTAGTATAACCGCCGGCAGGTCCTACGAGCAGTACTTC,CASSITAGRSYEQYF
TRBV14,many,-,TRBJ2-7,14,TGTGCCAGCAGCCTCGACGGAGGGATCTACGAGCAGTACTTC,CASSLDGGIYEQYF
TRBV18,-,-,TRBJ2-4,21,TGTGCCAGCTCACCGCTTCCGGGGGCGAGCTCTTTCAAGCTAGCCAAAAACATTCAGTACTTC,CASSPLPGASSFKLAKNIQYF
TRBV12-3/TRBV12-4,few,TRBD2,TRBJ2-3,17,TGTGCCAGCAGTTTGGGGACTAGCGGTTTTCGCACAGATACGCAGTATTTT,CASSLGTSGFRTDTQYF
TRBV11-2,many,TRBD1,TRBJ1-1,15,TGTGCCAGCAGCTTATTCGAGACAGGGATCACTGAAGCTTTCTTT,CASSLFETGITEAFF
TRBV20-1,many,-,TRBJ1-1,15,TGCAGTGCCACGCAGGCGGGAAACGGAGGCACTGAAGCTTTCTTT,CSATQAGNGGTEAFF
TRBV20-1,many,TRBD1,TRBJ2-7,15,TGCAGTGTTTTAAGGACAGGGGCGGACTCCTACGAGCAGTACTTC,CSVLRTGADSYEQYF
TRBV2,many,-,TRBJ2-7,14,TGTGCCAGCAGTGCAAGCCGCTTATCCTACGAGCAGTACTTC,CASSASRLSYEQYF
TRBV11-2,-,-,TRBJ2-4,17,TGTGCCAGCAGCCAATCCCAGCTTCGTCTAGCCAAAAACATTCAGTACTTC,CASSQSQLRLAKNIQYF
TRBV20-1,many,TRBD1,TRBJ1-2,13,TGCAGTGCTGCTATACCAGGGGGGGGTGGCTACACCTTC,CSAAIPGGGGYTF
TRBV11-3,few,-,TRBJ1-1,12,TGTGCCAGCAGCTTATCCACTGAGGGAGCTTTCTTT,CASSLSTEGAFF
TRBV12-3/TRBV12-4,many,TRBD1,TRBJ1-5,16,TGTGCCAGCAGTTTAAAAGGGGGCAGGGGCAATCAGCCCCAGCATTTT,CASSLKGGRGNQPQHF
TRBV5-1,-,-,TRBJ2-2,17,TGCGCCAGCAGCTTCGGCGGGCCCGCGGTTGATACCGGGGAGCTGTTTTTT,CASSFGGPAVDTGELFF
TRBV12-5,many,TRBD1,TRBJ1-5,17,TGTGCTAGTGGTTCGAGGACAGGGTTCGATAGCAATCAGCCCCAGCATTTT,CASGSRTGFDSNQPQHF
TRBV12-3/TRBV12-4,many,-,TRBJ1-5,13,TGTGCCAGCAGTGCCCGACGAGATCAGCCCCAGCATTTT,CASSARRDQPQHF
TRBV7-2,many,-,TRBJ1-6,16,TGTGCCAGCAGCCCCTTCTCACTGGTGGGTAATTCACCCCTCCACTTT,CASSPFSLVGNSPLHF
TRBV20-1,many,-,TRBJ1-2,15,TGCAGTGCTAGAGTCGGGCAGGGCCCCTACTATGGCTACACCTTC,CSARVGQGPYYGYTF
TRBV19,-,TRBD1,TRBJ2-7,14,TGTGCCAGTAGTATGACGACAGGGGCTATCGAGCAGTACTTC,CASSMTTGAIEQYF
TRBV10-1,many,-,TRBJ1-1,14,TGCGCCAGCAGTAGTGCGGGACAGAACACTGAAGCTTTCTTT,CASSSAGQNTEAFF
TRBV6-2/TRBV6-3,many,-,TRBJ1-6,17,TGTGCCAGCAGTTACTCGATCCCAGGATCCTATAATTCACCCCTCCACTTT,CASSYSIPGSYNSPLHF
TRBV20-1,few,TRBD1,TRBJ1-1,12,TGCAGTGCTAGGGGACAGGTGGCTGAAGCTTTCTTT,CSARGQVAEAFF
TRBV11-2,many,-,TRBJ1-1,17,TGTGCCAGCAGCTTAGAGGGCAGGGGAATGCAGGACACTGAAGCTTTCTTT,CASSLEGRGMQDTEAFF
TRBV29-1,-,-,TRBJ2-2,13,TGCAGCGCTTCTGTCGGCTCAACCGGGGAGCTGTTTTTT,CSASVGSTGELFF
TRBV13,few,-,TRBJ2-7,15,TGTGCCAGCAGCTCCGGGGGCCCAGGGACCCACGAGCAGTACTTC,CASSSGGPGTHEQYF
TRBV19,many,-,TRBJ1-2,16,TGTGCCAGTAGTATAGTAGGACAGCCTGGTGACTATGGCTACACCTTC,CASSIVGQPGDYGYTF
TRBV19,few,-,TRBJ1-5,15,TGTGCCAGTACCCCGCGATTTCCAAGCAATCAGCCCCAGCATTTT,CASTPRFPSNQPQHF
TRBV3-1,few,-,TRBJ2-7,15,TGTGCCAGCAGCCAAGATGGGGTCAGGGGAAGCGAGCAGTACTTC,CASSQDGVRGSEQYF
TRBV12-5,many,-,TRBJ1-1,11,TGTGCTAGTGGTTTGTTGGGTGAAGCTTTCTTT,CASGLLGEAFF
TRBV6-1,many,-,TRBJ2-5,9,TGTGCCAGCTTATCTAGGGGGGATTTC,CASLSRGDF
TRBV12-3/TRBV12-4,-,-,TRBJ2-7,14,TGTGCCAGCAGCTTATGGGAATCACCCGGACGGATGTACTTC,CASSLWESPGRMYF
TRBV6-1,-,TRBD2,TRBJ2-4,16,TGTGCCAGCAGTCCGAGACTAGCGGGTTCCAAAAACATTCAGTACTTC,CASSPRLAGSKNIQYF
TRBV6-5,-,-,TRBJ2-2,12,TGTGCCAGCAGTTACGGCAGCGGGGAGCTGTTTTTT,CASSYGSGELFF
TRBV5-1,many,-,TRBJ1-2,16,TGCGCCAGCAGCTTGGCCGCGGGGTCAGCCGATTATGGCTACACCTTC,CASSLAAGSADYGYTF
TRBV6-2/TRBV6-3,many,TRBD1,TRBJ1-2,17,TGTGCCAGCAGTTACACTCCGGGACAGCGCCTTAACTATGGCTACACCTTC,CASSYTPGQRLNYGYTF
TRBV3-1,few,-,TRBJ1-2,13,TGTGCCAGCAGCCAAGCCAGGTCCTATGGCTACACCTTC,CASSQARSYGYTF
TRBV19,-,TRBD1,TRBJ1-1,20,TGTGCCAGTAGTATTCCCATAGATTTTAACGGGACAGGGAGTTCCACTGAAGCTTTCTTT,CASSIPIDFNGTGSSTEAFF
TRBV6-1,-,-,TRBJ2-3,15,TGTGCCAGCAGTGAAGGGCCAGGGCTGGTAGATACGCAGTATTTT,CASSEGPGLVDTQYF
TRBV6-2/TRBV6-3,many,TRBD2,TRBJ2-5,16,TGTGCCAGCATGCGGACTAGCGGGGGCCTCCCGGAGACCCAGTACTTC,CASMRTSGGLPETQYF